Below are 3 T cell receptor beta chains sequenced from a single sample in a study of shared clonotypes between healthy human individuals. Clones were read by immunoSEQ multiplex PCR, and TCRdb kept only the in-frame ones, dropping some. The data contain about 480,000 clones, about three quarters of them singletons. The material sequenced was PBMCs. These receptors were collected from a middle-aged woman in good health. Some clones in this sample may be carry-over from other donors' samples.

This clone was detected only a few times. This rearrangement joins TRBV7-2 to TRBJ2-7, with 8 bases fitting TRBD2. Per the germline V gene, CDR1 is SGHTA and CDR2 is FQGNSA. The CDR3 contains 14 residues. Trimming cost V 4 bases and J 7 bases; bases outside gene matches: 9. CDR3 residues: CASSSRRGVGEQYF. Written as DNA, the CDR3 is TGTGCCAGCAGCTCCCGGCGGGGGGTGGGGGAGCAGTACTTC.

V is TRBV6-1 and J is TRBJ2-7; D is possibly TRBD1 or TRBD2 (5 bases each). The CDR3 contains 15 residues. V was shortened by 8 bases and J by 0 bases, with 17 bases between the two germline ends. Germline lookup yields CDR1 MNHNS and CDR2 SASEGT. Written as DNA, the CDR3 is TGTGCCAGCGGACTGGGGCCATTCATCTCCTACGAGCAGTACTTC. The encoded protein is CASGLGPFISYEQYF.

The V gene is TRBV2, the J gene TRBJ2-7; 10 nucleotides agree with TRBD1. The V gene's germline CDR1 is SNHLY and CDR2 FYNNEI. V shed 1 base and J 1 base; nucleotides not matched to a gene: 1. CDR3 length: 15 amino acids. The CDR3 spells CASSEGTGGSYEQYF. The CDR3 coding sequence is TGTGCCAGCAGTGAAGGGACAGGGGGTTCCTACGAGCAGTACTTC.